This TCR beta chain appears in the sequencing data of a study of metastatic and nonmetastatic thyroid tumors. With regard to this clone: The germline gene is not matched at one end of the junction; a read error may be the cause.

Patients had received no treatment of any kind before thyroid surgery. TCRdb re-processed the PCR reads through MiXCR. The data show fewer than 50,000 clones, approximately 15% seen once. The CDR3 has 14 amino acids. The germline V gene encodes CDR1 MDHEN and CDR2 SYDVKM. This TCR was sampled from a female donor with papillary thyroid cancer or a benign thyroid nodule (not recorded which). Some clones in this sample may be carry-over from other donors' samples. Sequenced sample: blood. The chain has TRBV28 and TRBJ2-3; maybe TRBD1 (5 bases). CDR3 sequence: CSSSFTGRSDTQYF. Here the CDR3 DNA reads TGTTCCAGCAGTTTTACAGGTCGGTCAGATACGCAGTATTTT.